The T cell receptor beta chain under discussion was sequenced for a study of blood T cell repertoires in COVID-19. The overall study: Whether acute or convalescent, the COVID-19 samples came from the United States, Italy and Spain.

Germline loops: CDR1 SGDLS, CDR2 YYNGEE. Trimming took 1 base from V and 7 from J, leaving 12 bases between them. CDR3 length: 14 amino acids. In the authors' workflow: Reference gene primer amplification gave estimated nucleated cell counts. The protocol was immunoSEQ multiplex PCR, while the TCRdb copy is restricted to in-frame clones and leaves out a portion. From that table come the V and J calls and clone size; the DNA was used to work out D and trimming. Here the sample spans roughly 200,000 clones, roughly 83% being singletons. This TCR was sampled from a human donor in a cohort sampled during active COVID-19. The gene calls are TRBV9 and TRBJ2-1, with D tentatively TRBD1 (5 bases). Specimen: peripheral blood. CDR3 protein: CASSVLRVANEQFF. CDR3 in DNA: TGTGCCAGCAGCGTACTCAGGGTGGCAAATGAGCAGTTCTTC.